The 17 T cell receptor beta chains below come from one sample, sequenced in a study of beta chain features in type 1 diabetes. Expressed TCRB transcripts were sequenced after all isolated RNA was converted to cDNA. Using immunoSEQ multiplex PCR, the repertoire was profiled, and TCRdb retains in-frame clones only, with some absent. The sample lists approximately 250,000 clones; 9.6% were seen once. The sequencing sample was made of naive CD4+ T cells from blood. Receptor source: a woman aged 18-29 years in good health.

V and J are TRBV19 and TRBJ2-7; D is perhaps TRBD1 (6 bases). The CDR3 is made up of 14 amino acids. Looked up from germline, CDR1 is LNHDA and CDR2 is SQIVND (reference sequence). V was cut by 6 bases and J by 2 bases, with 14 bases left in between. The CDR3: CASSRQTGTYEQYF. CDR3 DNA sequence: TGTGCCAGTAGCAGACAAACAGGGACCTACGAGCAGTACTTC.

This clone showed up just a few times. This chain connects TRBV19 to TRBJ2-6; the D is unclear. Trimming took off 5 bases at V and 2 bases at J, with 4 bases between the two ends. The CDR3 is 13 residues long. Germline V gene sequence: CDR1 LNHDA, CDR2 SQIVND (reference sequence). CDR3 sequence reads: CASSSTGANVLTF. The CDR3 bases are TGTGCCAGTAGTTCTACTGGGGCCAACGTCCTGACTTTC.

The CDR3 loop is CASSPPPQGWNTEAFF. In DNA form, the CDR3 reads TGTGCCAGCAGCCCACCACCACAGGGGTGGAACACTGAAGCTTTCTTT. The chain is built from TRBV5-6 and TRBJ1-1; 7 positions match TRBD1. The CDR3 has 16 residues. Germline V CDR1 and CDR2: SGHDT, YYEEEE. V trimming: 4 bases; J trimming: 1 base; junction bases outside the gene matches: 10.

This clone was seen more than once but under ten times. This chain uses TRBV20-1 with TRBJ2-1; a possible D gene is TRBD2 (5 bases). There are 11 residues in the CDR3. Trimming pared 5 bases from V and 10 bases from J, leaving 12 bases between. Germline CDR1 is DFQATT and CDR2 is SNEGSKA (reference sequence). The CDR3 DNA is TGCAGTGCTTCCGAGGGCAGGGAGCAGTTCTTC. Protein product: CSASEGREQFF.

V usage is TRBV1 and J usage is TRBJ2-3; the DNA was not used to check the table's D call, TRBD2. TRBV1 is shown as a pseudogene. The CDR3 contains 17 residues. CDR3 sequence: CTSSHPKGGHRSDTQYF. The CDR3 DNA reads as TGCACCAGCAGCCACCCCAAGGGGGGGCATCGGTCAGATACGCAGTATTTT.

V usage is TRBV30 and J usage is TRBJ2-3; D is possibly TRBD2 (6 bases). This CDR3 has 12 amino acids. V was pared by 5 bases and J by 3 bases, with 9 bases between. The germline gives CDR1 GTSNPN, CDR2 SVGIG (reference sequence). For the CDR3, the DNA is TGTGCCTGGGGGACTTTGACAGATACGCAGTATTTT. Protein sequence: CAWGTLTDTQYF.

This clone was seen many times. V and J are TRBV7-9 and TRBJ2-3, with D perhaps TRBD1 (5 bases). Looked up from germline, CDR1 is SEHNR and CDR2 is FQNEAQ (reference sequence). This CDR3 is built from 14 residues. V was trimmed by 2 bases and J by 6 bases, leaving 12 bases between them. CDR3 protein: CASSLLVSGDTQYF. As DNA, the CDR3 is TGTGCCAGCAGCTTACTCGTCTCAGGGGATACGCAGTATTTT.

This clone was detected a few times. V gene TRBV28 combines with J gene TRBJ2-3; 7 nucleotides match TRBD1. CDR3 size: 15 residues. V was clipped by 8 bases and J by 0 bases; unmatched bases: 8. CDR1 MDHEN and CDR2 SYDVKM come from the germline V gene. The CDR3: CASEGARASTDTQYF. The CDR3 DNA sequence: TGTGCCAGCGAGGGGGCGCGCGCTAGCACAGATACGCAGTATTTT.

This clone was seen only a few times. V is TRBV6-1 and J is TRBJ1-1; D unclear. Trimming pared 7 bases from V and 1 base from J, leaving 13 bases between. This CDR3 is built from 14 residues. Germline V gives CDR1 MNHNS, CDR2 SASEGT. The CDR3 loop reads CASKLPQWNTEAFF. As DNA, the CDR3 is TGTGCCAGCAAACTACCTCAATGGAACACTGAAGCTTTCTTT.

The V gene is TRBV18, the J gene TRBJ2-2; TRBD2 matches 13 bases. The CDR3 length is 18 residues. The junction had 3 bases not matched to a gene; V was cut back by 2 bases and J by 0 bases. Germline CDR1 is KGHSH and CDR2 is LQKENI. The CDR3, as DNA: TGTGCCAGCTCACCAAGGACTAGCGGGGGAACGAACACCGGGGAGCTGTTTTTT. Protein product: CASSPRTSGGTNTGELFF.

This clone was counted only a few times. The chain couples TRBV5-8 to TRBJ1-6; weak D call: TRBD1 (6 bases). V was pared by 0 bases and J by 5 bases, with 9 bases between. CDR1 and CDR2 from the germline V gene are SGHTS and YDEGEE. This CDR3 spans 15 amino acids. DNA for the CDR3: TGTGCCAGCAGCTTGGTTGCAGGGGATAATTCACCCCTCCACTTT. This codes for CASSLVAGDNSPLHF. Full variable domain (outside the CDR3, taken from reference TRBV5-8 and TRBJ1-6): EAGVTQSPTHLIKTRGQQATLRCSPISGHTSVYWYQQALGLGLQFLLWYDEGEERNRGNFPPRFSGRQFPNYSSELNVNALELEDSALYLCASSLVAGDNSPLHFGNGTRLTVT.

This chain uses TRBV10-3 with TRBJ2-3, with TRBD2 as a possible D gene (6 bases). V lost 5 bases and J lost 6, with 21 bases in between. The germline CDR1 and CDR2 sequences are ENHRY and SYGVKD. The CDR3 loop spans 16 amino acids. For the CDR3, the DNA is TGTGCCATCAGTCCCGCCGGGGGTAAACCTGGGGATACGCAGTATTTT. Translating gives CAISPAGGKPGDTQYF.

The table lists this clone with a few counts. A junction end diverges from the germline sequence, so it may reflect a read error. The V gene is TRBV7-7, the J gene TRBJ2-1; 14 bases align to TRBD2. Germline V gene lookup returns CDR1 SSHAT and CDR2 FNYEAQ (reference sequence). This CDR3 has 15 amino acids. As DNA, the CDR3 is TGTGCTAGCAGCGTGGGACTAGCGGGGGACAATGAGCAGTTCTTC. It specifies CASSVGLAGDNEQFF.

This chain connects TRBV20-1 to TRBJ1-2; the match to TRBD1 covers 7 bases. The CDR3 length is 11 residues. J gave up 6 bases and V 5 bases, and 3 bases lay outside the gene matches. The germline CDR1 and CDR2 sequences are DFQATT and SNEGSKA (reference sequence). The CDR3 nucleotides read TGCAGTGCTCAAGGGGGCAATGGCTACACCTTC. Its translation: CSAQGGNGYTF.

This clone was counted a few times. V and J are TRBV29-1 and TRBJ1-1; a possible D gene is TRBD1 (5 bases). This CDR3 contains 14 residues. CDR1 and CDR2 (germline): SQVTM, ANQGSEA. V shed 4 bases and J shed 2 bases, with 14 bases lying between them. The CDR3 here is CSVVGHLVNTEAFF. DNA for the CDR3: TGCAGCGTTGTGGGGCACCTGGTCAACACTGAAGCTTTCTTT.

This rearrangement joins TRBV13 to TRBJ2-5, with TRBD2 identical over 14 bases. Trimming at V came to 4 bases and at J to 5 bases, leaving 9 bases not matched to a gene. Germline values: CDR1 PRHDT, CDR2 FYEKMQ (reference sequence). The CDR3 spans 17 residues. CDR3 sequence: CASSSRRLAGGPETQYF. Here the CDR3 DNA reads TGTGCCAGCAGCTCCAGACGACTAGCGGGGGGGCCGGAGACCCAGTACTTC. Looking up the rest from reference TRBV13 and TRBJ2-5 gives the full variable domain: AAGVIQSPRHLIKEKRETATLKCYPIPRHDTVYWYQQGPGQDPQFLISFYEKMQSDKGSIPDRFSAQQFSDYHSELNMSSLELGDSALYFCASSSRRLAGGPETQYFGPGTRLLVL.

This clone was observed at least ten times. The chain is built from TRBV23-1 and TRBJ2-7, with 8 bases aligning to TRBD1. TRBV23-1 is an ORF, and what it does is uncertain. V gave up 2 bases and J gave up 4 bases; unmatched junction bases: 10. CDR3 length equals 16 residues. CDR3 nucleotide sequence: TGCGCCAGCAGTCAACCAAGACAGGGGACACCATACGAGCAGTACTTC. This gives the protein CASSQPRQGTPYEQYF.